This T cell receptor beta chain was identified in a study of cytomegalovirus exposure and HLA in healthy donors. PCR involved 60 Vbeta and 13 Jbeta primers. TCRdb keeps only in-frame clones here, not all; method: immunoSEQ multiplex PCR. The sample has about 280,000 clones; over 85% are singletons. Per the germline V gene, CDR1 is SGHTS and CDR2 is YDEGEE. The CDR3 is 15 residues long. J lost 0 bases, V lost 0 bases, and 2 bases had no gene match. Sequencing used PBMCs. The receptor comes from a woman aged 18-35 years in good health and CMV-seronegative. This chain connects TRBV5-8 to TRBJ1-1; TRBD1 matches at 7 bases. The CDR3 reads CASSLVGTVNTEAFF. The CDR3 DNA reads as TGTGCCAGCAGCTTGGTGGGGACAGTGAACACTGAAGCTTTCTTT.